Reported below is one T cell receptor beta chain. The antigen it binds to is not known. No much larger clone exists at a distance of one base, and base qualities are not known. The CDR3 regions of human TCRbeta chains were analyzed by immunosequencing. The paper's data handling went like this. TCRs in the repertoires were matched against a reference library of SARS-CoV-2-specific TCRs that had been generated with the MIRA antigen-specificity platform. Breadth was defined as the fraction of unique TCRs that were SARS-CoV-2-associated, and depth was defined as the fraction of total T cells that were SARS-CoV-2-associated. Each spike-specific TCR was assigned to its reactive spike region and to a CD4 or CD8 class using the MIRA data. Log10-transformed breadth and depth values were compared by one-way ANOVA with Sidak's multiple comparisons tests. Held by TCRdb, this immuneACCESS table contains in-frame sequences only and omits some clones. Under half of the omission traces to an unresolved V gene where checked; the cause of the rest is unknown. That table is the source of V, J and clone size, and D and trimming were worked out from the DNA. The sample table records some 160,000 clones; 85% to 95% of these occur just once. The ten largest clones take up roughly 1% of the sample.

This entry comes from a study of T cell responses to AZD1222 COVID-19 vaccine (dated by TCRdb to the early 2020s). Regarding the study in general: AZD1222 recipients given second doses at about 4 weeks or at about 12 weeks were pooled, since spike-specific TCR depth and breadth were not found to differ between the two schedules. A total of about 250 trial participants underwent TCR sequencing, of whom some 200 had received two doses of AZD1222 and approximately 26 had received two doses of the MenACWY control vaccine. Trial participants were enrolled by age into 18-55, 56-69 and 70-plus year subgroups, with about 150, 27 and 61 TCR-sequenced participants respectively.

The time point tag for this specimen amounts to: baseline before first vaccination. The vaccinee samples were drawn from two UK trials, COV001 and COV002, one of which was a single-blind randomized controlled phase 2/3 trial testing AZD1222 (ChAdOx1 nCoV-19) in healthy adults. For TCRbeta chain sequencing, PBMC samples from trial participants were taken at day 0 and at day 28 after the second dose. The germline V gene provides CDR1 SGHTA and CDR2 FQGNSA. V lost 1 base and J lost 3 bases; the stretch between them is 19 bases long. The CDR3 runs 17 residues from the cysteine to the phenylalanine. CDR3 DNA is the only sequence kept; it has 51 bases, read in frame from the first base. General study outcomes and caveats: Because no day 14 peak-response samples were available, repertoires were characterized only after the peak T cell response. Most participants were white British and females outnumbered males, and the authors suggested that clonal diversity may have been underestimated. Conclusions about previously exposed vaccinees are limited because only six or seven AZD1222 recipients were SARS-CoV-2 seropositive at baseline. Spike-specific TCR breadth and depth rose significantly after two AZD1222 doses compared with day 0 and with MenACWY recipients. Reportedly, almost half of the unique spike-specific TCRs recognized epitopes lying outside the regions that are mutated in the B.1.351 and B.1.1.7 variants. Vaccine-associated CD4 TCRs spanned the whole spike protein, with dominant responses in regions 160-218 and 743-854. In the small 56-69-year group, the increase in depth fell short of significance, most likely because of low power.

The rearranged chain carries TRBV7-2 and TRBJ2-7, with the D segment identity uncertain. This clonotype originated in an adult in good health. The sample was peripheral blood, taken on day 0 of AZD1222 vaccination. The DNA reads as follows: TGTGCCAGCAGCTTAGAATTAGGTAGGATGACGTTCTACGAGCAGTACTTC. Translated, it reads CASSLELGRMTFYEQYF.